A single sample is the source of the 6 T cell receptor beta chains below, sequenced in a study of CD8 T cells in Susac syndrome. After extraction with the RNeasy kit, roughly 0.45 to 1 ug of the RNA was reverse transcribed using random hexamers. One entry per CDR3 protein results from TCRdb running MiXCR on the immunoSEQ multiplex PCR reads. The sample has about 250,000 distinct CDR3 sequences, approximately 92% seen once. The specimen was CD4+ T cells from PBMCs. These TCRs come from a human donor with multiple sclerosis.

This clonotype was recorded once. This sequence joins TRBV7-8 and TRBJ2-7, with 7 bases matching TRBD2. The CDR3 totals 15 residues. The trim removed 5 bases at V and 2 bases at J, leaving 9 bases unmatched. Germline CDR1 reads SGHVS; CDR2 reads FQNEAQ. The CDR3 here is CASSRRRGEPYEQYF. CDR3 nucleotide sequence: TGTGCCAGCAGCCGACGACGGGGGGAACCCTACGAGCAGTACTTC.

The chain combines TRBV28 with TRBJ1-2; TRBD1 matches at 7 bases. Germline loops: CDR1 MDHEN, CDR2 SYDVKM. This CDR3 comprises 13 residues. V lost 5 bases, J lost 8 bases, and 8 bases stayed unmatched. The CDR3 is CASSDRAYLGYTF. The CDR3 coding sequence is TGTGCCAGCAGTGACAGGGCCTATCTGGGCTACACCTTC.

This rearrangement joins TRBV10-3 to TRBJ1-4; 9 nucleotides match TRBD1. The CDR3 consists of 14 residues. V trimming: 6 bases; J trimming: 6 bases; junction bases outside the gene matches: 5. Germline CDR1 and CDR2: ENHRY and SYGVKD. The CDR3 sequence: CAIRRQGEDEKLFF. DNA of the CDR3: TGTGCCATCAGAAGACAGGGGGAGGATGAAAAACTGTTTTTT.

The V gene is TRBV5-4, the J gene TRBJ2-7; no definite D call. V was trimmed by 3 bases and J by 3 bases, leaving 13 bases between them. Germline V gene data show CDR1 as SGHNT and CDR2 as YYREEE (reference sequence). The CDR3 extends over 14 amino acids. The CDR3 loop is CASSSFGRSYEQYV. CDR3 nucleotides: TGTGCCAGCAGCTCATTTGGACGTAGCTACGAGCAGTACGTC.

The chain links TRBV29-1 to TRBJ2-5; D might be TRBD2 (6 bases). The CDR3 runs 15 residues. Trimming took 1 base from V and 4 from J, leaving 16 bases between them. Germline V gene sequence: CDR1 SQVTM, CDR2 ANQGSEA. CDR3 nucleotides: TGCAGCGTTGAAGGTTTAGCGGAGGGAGGAGAGACCCAGTACTTC. Encoded protein: CSVEGLAEGGETQYF.

This clonotype was seen once. The rearrangement uses TRBV6-2 or TRBV6-3 and TRBJ1-1, with 7 positions matching TRBD1. J gave up 8 bases and V 5 bases, and 5 bases lay outside the gene matches. Germline values: CDR1 MNHEY, CDR2 SVGEGT. The CDR3 is 12 amino acids. CDR3 loop: CASSDPDREAFF. The CDR3 coding sequence is TGTGCCAGCAGTGACCCGGACAGGGAAGCTTTCTTT.